Here is one TCR beta chain with its context. Time point defined: pretreatment peripheral blood. The data derive from a study of PD-L1 blockade in urothelial cancer. Study-level information: About 90% of the roughly 29 patients were men with bladder-origin urothelial cancer. Blood was tested 3 weeks (second dose) and 6 weeks into treatment. A median of roughly 130,000 T cells was found in the blood samples.

The junction had 10 bases not matched to a gene; V was cut back by 4 bases and J by 4 bases. This CDR3 region has 16 residues. Germline CDR1 and CDR2: MNHNS and SASEGT. The protocol was immunoSEQ multiplex PCR, while the TCRdb copy is restricted to in-frame clones and leaves out a portion. This sample has 90,000 or so clones, with around 91% found just once. The sequence was collected from a man aged 55 to 70 with urothelial cancer. This specimen was PBMCs, taken around atezolizumab (anti-PD-L1) treatment. V is TRBV6-1 and J is TRBJ1-1; 9 bases fit TRBD1. DNA of the CDR3: TGTGCCAGCAGTGTACAGGGGGCGGATTTCGGCACTGAAGCTTTCTTT. Its protein product is CASSVQGADFGTEAFF.